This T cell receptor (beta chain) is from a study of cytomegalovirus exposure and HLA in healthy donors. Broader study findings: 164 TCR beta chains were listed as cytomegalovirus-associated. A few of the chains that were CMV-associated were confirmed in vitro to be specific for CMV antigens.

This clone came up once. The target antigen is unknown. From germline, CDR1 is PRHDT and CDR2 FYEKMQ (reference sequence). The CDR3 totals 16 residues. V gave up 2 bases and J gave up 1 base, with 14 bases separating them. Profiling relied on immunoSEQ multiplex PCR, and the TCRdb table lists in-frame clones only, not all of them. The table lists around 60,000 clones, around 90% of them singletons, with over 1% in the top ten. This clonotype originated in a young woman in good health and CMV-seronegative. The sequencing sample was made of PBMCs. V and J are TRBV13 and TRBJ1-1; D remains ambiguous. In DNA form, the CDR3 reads TGTGCCAGCAGCTTATTTCTTGGGGAGGGGAACACTGAAGCTTTCTTT. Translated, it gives CASSLFLGEGNTEAFF.